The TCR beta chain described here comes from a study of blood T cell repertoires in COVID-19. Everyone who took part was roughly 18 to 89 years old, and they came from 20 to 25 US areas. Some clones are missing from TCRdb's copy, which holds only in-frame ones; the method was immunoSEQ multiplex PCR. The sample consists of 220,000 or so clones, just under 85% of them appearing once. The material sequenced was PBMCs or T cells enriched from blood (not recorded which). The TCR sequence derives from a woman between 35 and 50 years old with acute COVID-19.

This chain's CDR3 is CASSPLAGVWDTQYF. CDR3 sequence (DNA): TGTGCCAGCAGTCCCCTAGCGGGGGTATGGGATACGCAGTATTTT. The chain joins TRBV7-3 to TRBJ2-3, with TRBD2 identical over 10 bases. With V trimmed by 6 bases and J by 6 bases, 9 bases remained unmatched. The length of the CDR3 is 15 residues. Germline V gives CDR1 SGHTA, CDR2 FQGTGA.